Listed below are T cell receptor beta chains from one sample, sequenced in a study of CD8+ T cells in alopecia areata. Sequencing used immunoSEQ multiplex PCR; TCRdb keeps in-frame clones, though not all of them. This sample has about 270,000 clones; around three fifths occur once, and the top ten carry roughly 0.88%. The source material was CD4+ T cells sorted from blood, sampled around week 53, from a patient treated with tofacitinib. All receptors derive from a human donor with alopecia areata. CDR3s leave out the opening cysteine and the closing phenylalanine or tryptophan.

CDR3 protein: ASSLSGSYNEQF
V gene: TRBV7-6

CDR3 protein: ASSISINYGYT
V gene: TRBV19

CDR3 protein: ASSSRESTEAF
V gene: TRBV11-2

CDR3 protein: ASSRRGIPYNEQF
V gene: TRBV6-5

CDR3 protein: SVEVSTDRGYT
V gene: TRBV29-1

CDR3 protein: AWRSAGGTGELF
V gene: TRBV30

CDR3 protein: AWEKRGGPEKQY
V gene: TRBV30

CDR3 protein: SVGGGQADTQY
V gene: TRBV29-1

CDR3 protein: ASSLDARGIETQY
V gene: TRBV11-2

CDR3 protein: SAQEGYT
V gene: TRBV20-1

CDR3 protein: ASSQVVETQY
V gene: TRBV14

CDR3 protein: SVGTGFGYT
V gene: TRBV29-1

CDR3 protein: AWSGLRGQTQY
V gene: TRBV30

CDR3 protein: ASSFYYEQY
V gene: TRBV7-2

CDR3 protein: ASSFVNQPEAF
V gene: TRBV5-4

CDR3 protein: ASSGTRRGTKNYGYT
V gene: TRBV5-1

CDR3 protein: AWNRGGAQETQY
V gene: TRBV30

CDR3 protein: ASSFLTPLGQGNSPLH
V gene: TRBV27

CDR3 protein: ASSLTGITEKLF
V gene: TRBV7-6

CDR3 protein: ASSLQTSGGLNTGELF
V gene: TRBV7-6

CDR3 protein: SATGSAGYT
V gene: TRBV20-1

CDR3 protein: ASSRDRVDGYT
V gene: TRBV6-5

CDR3 protein: ASSLNNQPQH
V gene: TRBV7-2

CDR3 protein: ASSQGLGTDYNSPLH
V gene: TRBV4-1

CDR3 protein: ATQVPGQESPLH
V gene: TRBV25-1

CDR3 protein: ASSYKQAAYEQY
V gene: TRBV6-5

CDR3 protein: ASSLEPQGEETQY
V gene: TRBV5-1

CDR3 protein: AWVPTKIGQDEAF
V gene: TRBV30

CDR3 protein: AWSVSSNQPQH
V gene: TRBV30

CDR3 protein: ASTKRANSNQPQH
V gene: TRBV6-5

CDR3 protein: ASSLAKEYGYT
V gene: TRBV7-2

CDR3 protein: ASSQDFALAGASNEQF
V gene: TRBV4-2

CDR3 protein: ASSFWKDTQY
V gene: TRBV27

CDR3 protein: ASKYLAGETDTQY
V gene: TRBV2

CDR3 protein: ASSRLAFQETQY
V gene: TRBV7-2

CDR3 protein: ASSQSDRVGNQPQH
V gene: TRBV23-1

CDR3 protein: SADRGRDTQY
V gene: TRBV29-1

CDR3 protein: ASSYSGGEGQPQH
V gene: TRBV6-5

CDR3 protein: ASSLIAYEQY
V gene: TRBV7-9

CDR3 protein: SVAPRQGAPFGNYEQY
V gene: TRBV29-1

CDR3 protein: SARGFAEAF
V gene: TRBV20-1

CDR3 protein: ASSFRTEPYGYT
V gene: TRBV19

CDR3 protein: ASSDTPTKETQY
V gene: TRBV9

CDR3 protein: AWNGGSNYGYT
V gene: TRBV30

CDR3 protein: ASSRPGQGRETQY
V gene: TRBV13